These 24 T cell receptor beta chains were sequenced from one sample in a study of shared clonotypes between healthy human individuals. Data came from immunoSEQ multiplex PCR; TCRdb stores just in-frame clones and leaves some out. The data hold about 770,000 clones, with over 60% observed a single time. The sample consisted of memory CD4+ T cells sorted from blood. The sample's subset: CD45RA-negative fraction. The source is a woman aged 25 to 39 in good health.

This clone was counted a single time. The J gene is TRBJ2-7, the V gene TRBV27, with a possible D match to TRBD2 (5 bases). Germline-derived CDR1 and CDR2 are MNHEY and SMNVEV (reference sequence). The V and J ends lost 4 bases and 7 bases respectively, with 17 bases between them. The CDR3 runs 14 residues. This CDR3 is CASSSLDSPGEQYF. The CDR3 DNA reads TGTGCCAGCAGTTCTTTGGACTCCCCGGGGGAGCAGTACTTC.

The rearrangement joins TRBV27 to TRBJ2-1; D perhaps matches TRBD2 (6 bases). V gave up 7 bases and J gave up 5 bases, with 21 bases separating them. The CDR3 is 16 residues long. Looked up from germline, CDR1 is MNHEY and CDR2 is SMNVEV (reference sequence). CDR3 in DNA: TGTGCCAGCAATATGGGTGGAGGGTTCCGAAACAATGAGCAGTTCTTC. It specifies CASNMGGGFRNNEQFF.

This chain joins TRBV6-5 and TRBJ2-5, with D hard to call. The CDR3 is 14 residues long. The V end was cut by 0 bases, the J end by 5 bases, with 10 bases between. Germline V gene lookup returns CDR1 MNHEY and CDR2 SVGAGI. CDR3 protein: CASSYSSRLETQYF. CDR3 in DNA: TGTGCCAGCAGTTACTCGTCTAGACTCGAGACCCAGTACTTC.

This clone was recorded only once. The J gene is TRBJ1-5, the V gene TRBV6-1, with D hard to call. The CDR3 length is 14 residues. CDR1 MNHNS and CDR2 SASEGT come from the germline V gene. V lost 1 base, J lost 6 bases, and 10 bases lay in between. CDR3 bases: TGTGCCAGCAGTGAAGTTCCAGTGGCTCAGCCCCAGCATTTT. This encodes CASSEVPVAQPQHF.

The CDR3: CASSFDSQETQYF. CDR3 sequence (DNA): TGCGCCAGCAGTTTCGACAGCCAGGAGACCCAGTACTTC. The rearrangement uses TRBV5-1 and TRBJ2-5; D is perhaps TRBD1 (5 bases). The germline V gene has CDR1 SGHRS and CDR2 YFSETQ. V lost 5 bases to trimming and J lost 5 bases, with 13 bases between them. This CDR3 region has 13 residues.

This clone came up a few times. The chain links TRBV27 to TRBJ1-5; D perhaps matches TRBD1 (6 bases). Germline CDR1 and CDR2: MNHEY and SMNVEV (reference sequence). The CDR3 sequence is 15 residues long. The germline V and J ends were trimmed by 7 bases and 4 bases, with 17 bases remaining between them. CDR3 loop: CASTIKFGQNQPQHF. CDR3 in DNA: TGTGCCAGCACCATCAAATTTGGACAGAATCAGCCCCAGCATTTT.

This chain links TRBV7-9 with TRBJ1-2; TRBD1 might be the D (5 bases). The CDR3 extends over 13 amino acids. The germline V gene encodes CDR1 SEHNR and CDR2 FQNEAQ (reference sequence). V was clipped by 5 bases and J by 1 base, with 8 bases between them. CDR3 DNA: TGTGCCAGCAGCAGGGGAATTAACTATGGCTACACCTTC. It encodes CASSRGINYGYTF.

The chain has TRBV7-2 and TRBJ2-1; D gene uncertain. The CDR3 is 14 amino acids. Germline V gives CDR1 SGHTA, CDR2 FQGNSA. The ends were cut back, 5 bases at V and 10 bases at J, with 18 bases in the middle. The CDR3: CASSAAASRREQFF. DNA of the CDR3: TGTGCCAGCAGCGCAGCCGCAAGTAGACGGGAGCAGTTCTTC.

This chain uses TRBV11-2 with TRBJ2-1; 9 nucleotides align to TRBD2. Germline V gene sequence: CDR1 SGHAT, CDR2 FQNNGV. J gave up 10 bases and V 2 bases, and 18 bases lay outside the gene matches. The CDR3 spans 18 residues. CDR3 residues: CASSLFSSLAGGPREQFF. The CDR3 DNA sequence: TGTGCCAGCAGCTTATTTTCATCCCTTGCGGGAGGGCCTCGGGAGCAGTTCTTC.

This clone was observed a handful of times. The rearrangement joins TRBV5-1 to TRBJ2-1; 9 nucleotides align to TRBD1. Germline V gene sequence: CDR1 SGHRS, CDR2 YFSETQ. V lost 4 bases to trimming and J lost 3 bases; unmatched junction nucleotides: 5. The CDR3 sequence is 15 residues long. The CDR3: CASSGGQGNYNEQFF. CDR3 sequence (DNA): TGCGCCAGCAGCGGGGGACAGGGCAACTACAATGAGCAGTTCTTC.

The chain carries TRBV7-6 and TRBJ2-5; 9 nucleotides match TRBD1. The J call is doubtful: the DNA matches TRBJ2-7 better. The germline V gene has CDR1 SGHVS and CDR2 FNYEAQ. The CDR3 has 15 residues. Here the CDR3 DNA reads TGTGCCAGCAGCACAACGAGGACAGGGGCGACCGAGCAGTACTTC. Translated, it gives CASSTTRTGATEQYF.

The chain recombines TRBV5-4 with TRBJ2-7, with unresolved D. CDR1 and CDR2 from the germline V gene are SGHNT and YYREEE (reference sequence). V was pared by 1 base and J by 5 bases, with 10 bases between. The CDR3 length is 13 residues. In nucleotides, the CDR3 is TGTGCCAGCAGCTTGTGGGCAGCAGACGAGCAGTACTTC. Residues: CASSLWAADEQYF. The full variable domain, with the rest looked up from reference TRBV5-4 and TRBJ2-7, is ETGVTQSPTHLIKTRGQQVTLRCSSQSGHNTVSWYQQALGQGPQFIFQYYREEENGRGNFPPRFSGLQFPNYSSELNVNALELDDSALYLCASSLWAADEQYFGPGTRLTVT.

V gene TRBV25-1 combines with J gene TRBJ1-1; D is uncertain. The ends were cut back, 4 bases at V and 1 base at J, with 13 bases in the middle. Germline V gives CDR1 MGHDK, CDR2 SYGVNS. The CDR3 covers 15 residues. In nucleotides, the CDR3 is TGTGCCAGCAGTGTAAACCGGGCTTCGAACACTGAAGCTTTCTTT. Protein sequence: CASSVNRASNTEAFF.

Notes on this clone: The sample contains more than one DNA sequence encoding this CDR3. V usage is TRBV9 and J usage is TRBJ1-1; possibly TRBD1 for D (5 bases). Per the germline V gene, CDR1 is SGDLS and CDR2 is YYNGEE. CDR3 length equals 13 residues. V was pared by 0 bases and J by 5 bases, with 8 bases between. This CDR3 reads CASSVAWGTEAFF. The CDR3 coding sequence is TGTGCCAGCAGCGTAGCGTGGGGGACTGAAGCTTTCTTT.

The chain recombines TRBV11-3 with TRBJ1-1, with D maybe TRBD1 (6 bases). Germline-derived CDR1 and CDR2 are SGHNT and YENEEA. This CDR3 is 15 amino acids long. V lost 2 bases and J 0 bases, leaving 10 bases between the germline ends. This chain's CDR3 is CASSLTGQMNTEAFF. The CDR3 DNA sequence: TGTGCCAGCAGCTTAACAGGACAGATGAACACTGAAGCTTTCTTT.

In the case of this clone: Other DNA sequences within the sample encode an identical CDR3. The rearrangement links TRBV18 to TRBJ2-5; D not resolved. Germline loops: CDR1 KGHSH, CDR2 LQKENI. Trimming pared 4 bases from V and 1 base from J, leaving 7 bases between. This CDR3 is built from 13 residues. The CDR3 sequence: CASSRQGQETQYF. As DNA, the CDR3 is TGTGCCAGCTCACGCCAAGGCCAAGAGACCCAGTACTTC.

V is TRBV11-1 and J is TRBJ1-1, with D perhaps TRBD1 (6 bases). The V end was cut by 3 bases, the J end by 1 base, with 12 bases between. There are 15 residues in the CDR3. CDR1 and CDR2 from the germline V gene are SGHAT and FQDESV (reference sequence). In DNA form, the CDR3 reads TGTGCCAGCAGCTTCCTCGGGACACAGAACACTGAAGCTTTCTTT. Its translation is CASSFLGTQNTEAFF.

V is TRBV25-1 and J is TRBJ2-3; 10 nucleotides match TRBD2. Germline CDR1 reads MGHDK; CDR2 reads SYGVNS. This CDR3 is 13 amino acids long. The CDR3 bases are TGTGGGACTAGCGGCCGAAGCACAGATACGCAGTATTTT. Translated: CGTSGRSTDTQYF.

This clone was detected once. The V and J genes are TRBV11-2 and TRBJ2-1; TRBD2 matches 13 bases. Germline-derived CDR1 and CDR2 are SGHAT and FQNNGV. There are 16 residues in the CDR3. Trimming cost V 4 bases and J 7 bases; bases outside gene matches: 7. The CDR3 bases are TGTGCCAGCAGCTCGAGGACTAGCGGGAGCCGGAATGAGCAGTTCTTC. This translates into CASSSRTSGSRNEQFF.

The V call is TRBV21-1, the J call TRBJ1-5. TRBV21-1 is given as a pseudogene. This CDR3 spans 16 amino acids. CDR3 nucleotide sequence: TGTGCCAGCAGCAAAGCGCGTGGGGGTCCCGATCAGCCCCAGCATTTT. Its translation is CASSKARGGPDQPQHF.

The chain uses TRBV28 and TRBJ2-1, with 7 bases aligning to TRBD2. CDR1 is MDHEN, CDR2 SYDVKM, per germline. V shed 3 bases, J shed 5 bases, and the junction held 22 bases outside the gene matches. CDR3 length equals 20 residues. The DNA for the CDR3 is TGTGCCAGCAGTTTCCCGACCCCTGACCCGCGGCCGCTAGCGGACAATGAGCAGTTCTTC. Translating it yields CASSFPTPDPRPLADNEQFF.

This chain joins TRBV27 and TRBJ2-7, with TRBD2 identical over 10 bases. The germline gives CDR1 MNHEY, CDR2 SMNVEV (reference sequence). The V gene end was trimmed by 5 bases and the J gene end by 2 bases; junction bases not matched to a gene: 9. The CDR3 has 16 residues. CDR3 in amino acids: CASSPTWSGRAYEQYF. As DNA, the CDR3 is TGTGCCAGCAGTCCGACGTGGAGCGGGAGGGCCTACGAGCAGTACTTC.

The V call is TRBV9, the J call TRBJ2-3, with 7 bases that match TRBD2. The V and J ends lost 5 bases and 4 bases, in that order; junction bases with no gene match: 10. The CDR3 runs 15 residues. Looked up from germline, CDR1 is SGDLS and CDR2 is YYNGEE. The CDR3 DNA reads TGTGCCAGCAGTCGGAGCGGGATCGGATCAGATACGCAGTATTTT. It yields the protein CASSRSGIGSDTQYF.

This chain links TRBV9 with TRBJ1-4; 12 bases match TRBD1. The V segment lost 0 bases and the J segment 2 bases; nucleotides outside the gene matches: 5. CDR3 size: 18 residues. Looked up from germline, CDR1 is SGDLS and CDR2 is YYNGEE. This CDR3 is CASSVGSGTGGTNEKLFF. The CDR3 coding sequence is TGTGCCAGCAGCGTAGGGTCCGGGACAGGGGGCACTAATGAAAAACTGTTTTTT.